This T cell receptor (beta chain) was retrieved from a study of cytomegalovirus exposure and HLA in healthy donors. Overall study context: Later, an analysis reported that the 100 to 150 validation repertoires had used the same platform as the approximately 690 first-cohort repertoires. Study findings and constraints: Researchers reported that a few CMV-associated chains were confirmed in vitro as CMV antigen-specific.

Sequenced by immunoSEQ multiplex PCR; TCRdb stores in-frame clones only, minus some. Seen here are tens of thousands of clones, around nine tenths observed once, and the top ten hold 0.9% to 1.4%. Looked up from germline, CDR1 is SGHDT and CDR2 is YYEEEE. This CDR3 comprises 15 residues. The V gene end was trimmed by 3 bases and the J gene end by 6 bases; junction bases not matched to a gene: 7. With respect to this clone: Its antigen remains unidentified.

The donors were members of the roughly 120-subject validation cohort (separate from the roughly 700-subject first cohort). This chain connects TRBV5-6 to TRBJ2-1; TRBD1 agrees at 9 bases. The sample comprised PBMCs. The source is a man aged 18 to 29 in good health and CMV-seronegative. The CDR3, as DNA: TGTGCCAGCAGCTCCGGACAGGGGTTCGGCAATGAGCAGTTCTTC. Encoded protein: CASSSGQGFGNEQFF.